These T cell receptor beta chains were read from a single sample in a study of shared clonotypes between healthy human individuals. The assay was immunoSEQ multiplex PCR, and TCRdb's table has in-frame clones only and misses some. The data show roughly 700,000 clones, less than 85% seen once. The sample consisted of memory CD4+ T cells sorted from blood. The receptors originated from a woman between 25 and 40 years old in good health. Each CDR3 is given with its conserved first and last residue. A D gene is named only where the DNA matches it firmly. Clone size is given for some rows only: seen once, a few or many times, or a class if the clone is expanded.

>TRBV30|TRBJ2-7|TRBD2|few
CAWSHKGLAGGEQYF
TGTGCCTGGAGCCATAAGGGACTAGCGGGAGGCGAGCAGTACTTC
>TRBV11-2|TRBJ2-1|NA|NA
CASRPGGGLSYNEQFF
TGTGCCAGCAGACCGGGTGGGGGCCTCTCCTACAATGAGCAGTTCTTC
>TRBV2|TRBJ2-5|NA|few
CASSETGETQYF
TGTGCCAGCAGTGAAACCGGAGAGACCCAGTACTTC
>TRBV28|TRBJ1-3|NA|few
CASSEGRGSGNTIYF
TGTGCCAGCAGTGAAGGACGGGGCTCTGGAAACACCATATATTTT
>TRBV28|TRBJ1-5|NA|NA
CASSSIPSNQPQHF
TGTGCCAGCAGTTCCATTCCTTCTAATCAGCCCCAGCATTTT
>TRBV5-6|TRBJ2-2|TRBD2|NA
CASSSRLAGVIRAGELFF
TGTGCCAGCAGCTCACGACTAGCGGGAGTAATTAGGGCCGGGGAGCTGTTTTTT
>TRBV19|TRBJ2-1|NA|NA
CASSIGGRFTYNEQFF
TGTGCCAGTAGTATCGGGGGAAGGTTTACCTACAATGAGCAGTTCTTC
>TRBV28|TRBJ2-7|NA|NA
CASSLGVYEQYF
TGTGCCAGCAGTTTAGGTGTCTACGAGCAGTACTTC
>TRBV5-4|TRBJ2-1|NA|NA
CASSSAGGYYNEQFF
TGTGCCAGCAGCTCCGCCGGCGGATATTACAATGAGCAGTTCTTC
>TRBV27|TRBJ2-1|TRBD2|NA
CASSSLAGGPGEQFF
TGTGCCAGCAGCTCTCTAGCGGGAGGGCCGGGTGAGCAGTTCTTC
>TRBV30|TRBJ2-7|NA|NA
CAWAGQGGGGEQYF
TGTGCCTGGGCAGGACAGGGCGGGGGCGGCGAGCAGTACTTC